The entry below gives a single T cell receptor beta chain sequence along with its context. The data derive from a study of blood T cells in healthy people across ages. Together with a sample-barcoded 5' primer, a J-beta primer mix was included in a second PCR lasting roughly 6 to 12 cycles. TCRdb re-called the 5' RACE reads with MiXCR, one entry per CDR3 protein. There are approximately 900,000 distinct CDR3 sequences in the sample; under 35% occur only once, and 9.5% to 13% lies in the top ten. The CDR3 is 15 amino acids. Germline CDR1 and CDR2: MNHEY and SMNVEV (reference sequence). V was pared by 2 bases and J by 1 base, with 5 bases of the junction left unmatched. Separately, the same data were catalogued under a study of T cells of mothers and their children.

The rearrangement links TRBV27 to TRBJ2-7; 7 bases line up with TRBD1. Sequenced material: blood. This TCR derives from a woman in her thirties or forties in good health. The CDR3: CASSLMGQPSYEQYF. CDR3 DNA: TGTGCCAGCAGTTTAATGGGACAGCCTTCCTACGAGCAGTACTTC.